The 5 T cell receptor beta chains listed next were all sequenced from one sample in a study of blood T cell repertoires in COVID-19 (TCRdb year 2020). To prepare the library, the immunoSEQ multiplex PCR assay was applied. TCRdb holds this immuneACCESS table with in-frame rearrangements only. Some clones are missing; in checked studies, unresolved V genes explain under half, and the rest has no known cause. In this sample the table shows around 260,000 clones, under 90% of which occur a single time. The top ten clones comprise roughly 0.92% of the sample. The sample was peripheral blood. These receptors originate from a woman in her 40s who had recovered from COVID-19.

This clone was counted once. The chain recombines TRBV5-1 with TRBJ2-1; D possibly corresponds to TRBD1 (6 bases). Trimming removed 0 bases from V and 4 bases from J, with 11 bases in between. This CDR3 spans 15 amino acids. CDR1 SGHRS and CDR2 YFSETQ come from the germline V gene. CDR3: CASSLEGDQYNEQFF. The DNA for the CDR3 is TGCGCCAGCAGCTTGGAGGGGGACCAATACAATGAGCAGTTCTTC.

This clone has a single count. J is TRBJ2-1 and V is TRBV19, with D possibly TRBD1 on 6 matching bases. The CDR3 runs to 14 residues. Germline values: CDR1 LNHDA, CDR2 SQIVND (reference sequence). Trimming removed 4 bases from V and 7 bases from J, with 14 bases in between. As DNA, the CDR3 is TGTGCCAGTAGTAAGGCAGGGGACCGAAATGAGCAGTTCTTC. Translated, it gives CASSKAGDRNEQFF.

This chain uses TRBV19 with TRBJ2-7; 10 nucleotides agree with TRBD2. The CDR3 is 12 amino acids. Germline lookup yields CDR1 LNHDA and CDR2 SQIVND (reference sequence). The DNA for the CDR3 is TGTGCACAAGCGGGAGGGGGTTACGAGCAGTACTTC. Amino acid sequence: CAQAGGGYEQYF.

The V call is TRBV30, the J call TRBJ2-1; 8 bases fit TRBD2. The CDR3 is made up of 16 amino acids. V lost 3 bases, J lost 4 bases, and 11 bases stayed unmatched. Looked up from germline, CDR1 is GTSNPN and CDR2 is SVGIG (reference sequence). The CDR3 coding sequence is TGTGCCTGGAGCGGACCGGGACTAGGGCCATACAATGAGCAGTTCTTC. Amino acid sequence: CAWSGPGLGPYNEQFF. Variable domain in full (rest from reference TRBV30 and TRBJ2-1): SQTIHQWPATLVQPVGSPLSLECTVEGTSNPNLYWYRQAAGRGLQLLFYSVGIGQISSEVPQNLSASRPQDRQFILSSKKLLLSDSGFYLCAWSGPGLGPYNEQFFGPGTRLTVL.

V is TRBV5-1 and J is TRBJ2-5; tentatively, D is TRBD2 (6 bases). CDR1 is SGHRS, CDR2 YFSETQ, per germline. The V gene lost 0 bases and the J gene lost 0 bases, with 9 bases spanning the gap. CDR3 length: 15 residues. CDR3 coding DNA: TGCGCCAGCAGCTTGGACGGGGGTTACCAAGAGACCCAGTACTTC. Its translation: CASSLDGGYQETQYF.